This T cell receptor (beta chain) comes out of a study of human T cells and chemical hapten exposure. One entry per CDR3 protein results from TCRdb running MiXCR on the 5' RACE reads. The top ten clones hold about 3% of a sample with 110,000 or so distinct CDR3 sequences, 15% to 20% of them seen once. The authors' total RNA extraction used unfractionated whole blood. Germline CDR1 and CDR2: MDHEN and SYDVKM. With 1 base removed from V and 3 bases from J, the gap between germline ends came to 12 bases. The length of the CDR3 is 16 residues. This receptor was identified in a human donor in good health. The chain combines TRBV28 with TRBJ2-2, with D perhaps TRBD1 (5 bases). The CDR3 loop is CASSLSGSADTGELFF. The CDR3 coding sequence is TGTGCCAGCAGTTTATCAGGGTCTGCGGACACCGGGGAGCTGTTTTTT.